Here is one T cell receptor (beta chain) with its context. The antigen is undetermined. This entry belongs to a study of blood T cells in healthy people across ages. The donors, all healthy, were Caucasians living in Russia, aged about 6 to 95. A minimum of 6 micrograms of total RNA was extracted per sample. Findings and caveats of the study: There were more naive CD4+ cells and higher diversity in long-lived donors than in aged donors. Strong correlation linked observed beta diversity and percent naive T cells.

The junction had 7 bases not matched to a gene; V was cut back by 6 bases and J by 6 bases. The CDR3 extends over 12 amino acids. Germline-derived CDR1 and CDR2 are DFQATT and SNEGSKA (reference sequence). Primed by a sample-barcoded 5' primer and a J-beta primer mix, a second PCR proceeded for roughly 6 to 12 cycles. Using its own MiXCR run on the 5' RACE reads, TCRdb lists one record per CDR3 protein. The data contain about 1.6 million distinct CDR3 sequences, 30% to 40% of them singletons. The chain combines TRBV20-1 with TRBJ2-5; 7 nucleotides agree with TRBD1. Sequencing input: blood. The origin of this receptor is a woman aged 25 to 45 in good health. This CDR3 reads CSAHDRAKTQYF. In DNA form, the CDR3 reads TGCAGTGCCCACGACAGGGCGAAGACCCAGTACTTC.